The 3 T cell receptor beta chains below all came from one sample that was sequenced in a study of beta chain features in type 1 diabetes. Study conclusions and caveats: A moderate, significant TCRB CDR3 shortening appeared in type 1 diabetes across four CD4+ subsets.

Expressed TCRB transcripts were sequenced because the entire RNA isolate underwent reverse transcription. The assay was immunoSEQ multiplex PCR, and TCRdb's table has in-frame clones only and misses some. In the table there are around 260,000 clones, around 24% of which are singletons. Their antigens remain unidentified. What was sequenced was naive CD4+ T cells from blood. Receptors originate from a woman aged 30 to 39 with type 1 diabetes.

V gene TRBV9 combines with J gene TRBJ2-1, with 12 bases matching TRBD2. This CDR3 is 14 amino acids long. The trim removed 3 bases at V and 5 bases at J, leaving 0 bases unmatched. Germline-derived CDR1 and CDR2 are SGDLS and YYNGEE. CDR3 sequence: CASSGLAGDNEQFF. DNA for the CDR3: TGTGCCAGCAGCGGACTAGCGGGGGACAATGAGCAGTTCTTC.

The CDR3 DNA reads as TGTGCCAGCAGTTTACGGGCAGGGATTAACTATGGCTACACCTTC. This sequence encodes CASSLRAGINYGYTF. The rearrangement links TRBV28 to TRBJ1-2; possible D gene TRBD1, 5 bases. Trimming shortened V by 2 bases and J by 1 base, and 11 bases separated the two germline ends. The CDR3 spans 15 residues. Germline V gene lookup returns CDR1 MDHEN and CDR2 SYDVKM.

The CDR3 sequence: CASSLDFRYEQYF. Here the CDR3 DNA reads TGTGCCAGCAGCTTAGATTTCCGGTACGAGCAGTACTTC. The chain couples TRBV7-9 to TRBJ2-7; D is ambiguous. The germline gives CDR1 SEHNR, CDR2 FQNEAQ (reference sequence). The length of the CDR3 is 13 residues. The ends were cut back, 1 base at V and 4 bases at J, with 8 bases in the middle.